This TCR beta chain stems from a study of cytomegalovirus exposure and HLA in healthy donors. Notes on the study in general: Among the sequence variants, a highly shared cluster was likely an artifact of sequencing. Cytomegalovirus-associated TCR beta chains were listed, numbering 150 to 200. In a later analysis, CMV-associated beta chains were mostly HLA-associated, it appeared.

Per the germline V gene, CDR1 is SGDLS and CDR2 is YYNGEE. The CDR3 is 15 residues long. Trimming took off 1 base at V and 2 bases at J, with 12 bases between the two ends. The PCR ran on 60 Vbeta and 13 Jbeta primers. The assay was immunoSEQ multiplex PCR, and TCRdb's table has in-frame clones only and misses some. The sample consists of about 140,000 clones, 65% to 85% of them appearing once. A remark on this clone: The antigen remains unidentified.

This clonotype was obtained from a male donor in good health and CMV-seronegative. Material for sequencing was PBMCs. V gene TRBV9 combines with J gene TRBJ1-2, with D possibly being TRBD1 (6 bases). CDR3 amino acids: CASSVHREPNYGYTF. CDR3 bases: TGTGCCAGCAGCGTACACAGGGAGCCGAACTATGGCTACACCTTC.